Here is one T cell receptor (beta chain) with its context. Building of the TCR beta libraries involved iRepertoire HTBI primers and Arm-PCR of CDR3 regions. TCRdb called the multiplex PCR reads again in MiXCR, with one record for every CDR3 protein. Of 540,000 or so distinct CDR3 sequences listed, approximately 13% are singletons. Time point here: newly diagnosed GD, antithyroid drugs for less than 3 months. RNA isolated from PBMCs was used to make the TCR library. The entry originates in a study of regulatory T cells in long-lasting Graves disease. The CDR3 has 19 amino acids. CDR1 and CDR2 from the germline V gene are MGHRA and YSYEKL. Trimming cost V 5 bases and J 9 bases; bases outside gene matches: 19. The sample was also linked to a second study, of T cells in Graves' hyperthyroidism and ophthalmopathy.

The chain carries TRBV4-1 and TRBJ2-1; 13 bases agree with TRBD2. This clonotype was obtained from a man in his thirties or forties with Graves disease. Source: peripheral blood mononuclear cells (PBMCs), taken at new diagnosis, from a patient treated with antithyroid drugs. The CDR3 sequence: CASSYGLAGEGDFGGEQFF. The CDR3 bases are TGCGCCAGCAGCTACGGACTAGCGGGAGAGGGCGACTTTGGGGGTGAGCAGTTCTTC.